Listed below are T cell receptor beta chains from one sample, sequenced in a study of blood T cell repertoires in COVID-19. Data came from immunoSEQ multiplex PCR; TCRdb stores just in-frame clones and leaves some out. Of some 350,000 clones in the sample, around 91% are singletons; the top ten hold around 7%. The sample consisted of peripheral blood. The receptors come from a young man with active or convalescent COVID-19. CDR3s include the opening cysteine and the closing phenylalanine or tryptophan. A D gene is named only where the DNA matches it firmly. Clone size is shown for a subset of rows, as once, few, many or a class of expanded clone.

d_gene	v_gene	abundance	j_gene	CDR3aa	CDR3nt
TRBD2	TRBV18	.	TRBJ2-7	CASSPPLASGGLDYEQYF	TGTGCCAGCTCACCACCGTTGGCTAGCGGGGGCCTGGACTACGAGCAGTACTTC
.	TRBV19	.	TRBJ1-5	CASSIGRGNQPQHF	TGTGCCAGTAGTATAGGGAGAGGCAATCAGCCCCAGCATTTT
TRBD1	TRBV28	once	TRBJ2-1	CASSQPYRTGSSYNEQFF	TGTGCCAGCAGTCAACCGTATCGGACAGGGAGCTCCTACAATGAGCAGTTCTTC
TRBD2	TRBV5-1	.	TRBJ2-7	CASSGLAGGGEQYF	TGCGCCAGCAGCGGACTTGCGGGAGGTGGCGAGCAGTACTTC
.	TRBV7-2	.	TRBJ2-1	CASRDSASVSSYNEQFF	TGTGCCAGCAGGGACTCCGCTAGCGTCAGCTCCTACAATGAGCAGTTCTTC
TRBD1	TRBV6-1	.	TRBJ1-6	CASSEIRPGGNSPLHF	TGTGCCAGCAGTGAAATCCGGCCAGGGGGAAATTCACCCCTCCACTTT
.	TRBV2	.	TRBJ1-3	CASSTGTIRNTIYF	TGTGCCAGCAGTACCGGGACTATAAGAAACACCATATATTTT
.	TRBV19	.	TRBJ2-1	CASSIVTGSTRTSYNEQFF	TGTGCCAGTAGTATAGTCACAGGTTCCACCCGTACCTCCTACAATGAGCAGTTCTTC
.	TRBV4-2	.	TRBJ2-7	CASSQSQESYEQYF	TGTGCCAGCAGCCAGTCACAGGAATCCTACGAGCAGTACTTC
.	TRBV5-5	.	TRBJ1-2	CASSPRGGNYGYTF	TGTGCCAGCAGCCCGAGGGGGGGAAACTATGGCTACACCTTC
.	TRBV5-5	.	TRBJ2-3	CASSWWTDPDTQYF	TGTGCCAGCAGCTGGTGGACAGACCCAGATACGCAGTATTTT
TRBD2	TRBV11-3	.	TRBJ2-3	CASSSTGGGLADTQYF	TGTGCCAGCAGCAGTACGGGGGGGGGCCTCGCAGATACGCAGTATTTT
.	TRBV6-5	.	TRBJ1-2	CASTPLNYGYTF	TGTGCCAGCACCCCTCTAAACTATGGCTACACCTTC
TRBD1	TRBV7-9	few	TRBJ1-1	CASSFGEGGRLEAFF	TGTGCCAGCAGCTTTGGGGAAGGGGGCCGCCTTGAAGCTTTCTTT
.	TRBV4-3	.	TRBJ1-3	CASSQGRGAGNTIYF	TGCGCCAGCAGCCAAGGGAGGGGAGCTGGAAACACCATATATTTT
.	TRBV9	.	TRBJ2-2	CASSALSRGWGRQGELFF	TGTGCCAGCAGCGCCCTATCACGGGGATGGGGGCGGCAAGGGGAGCTGTTTTTT
.	TRBV27	once	TRBJ1-3	CASSFGGAGNTIYF	TGTGCCAGCAGTTTTGGAGGGGCTGGAAACACCATATATTTT
.	TRBV6-2/TRBV6-3	.	TRBJ1-5	CASSYSIRGAGSNQPQHF	TGTGCCAGCAGTTACTCGATCCGGGGGGCAGGAAGCAATCAGCCCCAGCATTTT
.	TRBV19	.	TRBJ1-5	CASSIRGLGNQPQHF	TGTGCCAGTAGTATACGCGGGTTAGGCAATCAGCCCCAGCATTTT
TRBD1	TRBV9	.	TRBJ1-4	CASSVEGSRGFEKLFF	TGTGCCAGCAGCGTAGAGGGCTCCAGGGGGTTTGAAAAACTGTTTTTT
.	TRBV5-8	.	TRBJ1-5	CASSFLLNQPQHF	TGTGCCAGCAGCTTCCTACTAAATCAGCCCCAGCATTTT
.	TRBV4-1	.	TRBJ1-1	CASSRHGGTEAFF	TGCGCCAGCAGCCGACACGGGGGCACTGAAGCTTTCTTT
.	TRBV9	.	TRBJ1-2	CASSVCSTF	TGTGCCAGCAGCGTATGTAGCACCTTC
TRBD2	TRBV5-6	.	TRBJ2-1	CASSLRLAGVRIVYNEQFF	TGTGCCAGCAGCTTGCGACTAGCGGGAGTACGTATTGTCTACAATGAGCAGTTCTTC
.	TRBV5-5	.	TRBJ1-5	CASSLEGGWPPQHF	TGTGCCAGCAGCTTGGAAGGAGGGTGGCCGCCCCAGCATTTT
TRBD1	TRBV5-8	.	TRBJ1-2	CASSPTGQGTIGYTF	TGTGCCAGCAGCCCAACGGGACAGGGGACCATTGGCTACACCTTC
.	TRBV5-6	few	TRBJ1-5	CASSLLNQPQHF	TGTGCCAGCAGCCTACTAAATCAGCCCCAGCATTTT
.	TRBV12-3/TRBV12-4	few	TRBJ1-1	CASIVSGTEAFF	TGTGCCAGCATCGTTTCGGGGACTGAAGCTTTCTTT